The 24 T cell receptor beta chains below come from one sample, sequenced in a study of blood T cell repertoires in COVID-19. Assay: immunoSEQ multiplex PCR; the TCRdb copy retains only in-frame clones and omits some. In the table there are about 43,000 clones, about nine tenths of which are singletons. The sequenced sample consisted of peripheral blood. Source of these receptors: a human donor in a cohort sampled during active COVID-19.

This chain connects TRBV15 to TRBJ1-5, with 7 bases identical to TRBD1. Trimming at V came to 0 bases and at J to 3 bases, leaving 8 bases not matched to a gene. This CDR3 region has 17 residues. CDR1 LNHNV and CDR2 YYDKDF come from the germline V gene (reference sequence). This chain's CDR3 is CATSRDPGTVINQPQHF. The CDR3 nucleotides read TGTGCCACCAGCAGAGACCCCGGGACAGTGATCAATCAGCCCCAGCATTTT.

V and J are TRBV5-1 and TRBJ2-5, with 8 bases matching TRBD2. The junction had 14 bases not matched to a gene; V was cut back by 2 bases and J by 5 bases. The CDR3 length is 17 residues. Germline loops: CDR1 SGHRS, CDR2 YFSETQ. The CDR3 loop reads CASSLTSGPAGGETQYF. The CDR3 DNA is TGCGCCAGCAGCTTAACTAGCGGACCGGCTGGGGGGGAGACCCAGTACTTC.

The gene calls are TRBV7-9 and TRBJ1-1, with D perhaps TRBD1 (5 bases). The V gene's germline CDR1 is SEHNR and CDR2 FQNEAQ (reference sequence). The CDR3 runs 15 residues. Trimming shortened V by 2 bases and J by 2 bases, and 12 bases separated the two germline ends. The CDR3 bases are TGTGCCAGCAGCTTAACAGGAGGGGCAAACACTGAAGCTTTCTTT. Its protein product is CASSLTGGANTEAFF.

The chain carries TRBV28 and TRBJ1-2, with a possible D match to TRBD1 (5 bases). Deletions cut 3 bases from V and 2 bases from J, with 10 bases between. CDR3 length: 14 residues. CDR1 MDHEN and CDR2 SYDVKM come from the germline V gene. The CDR3 sequence: CASSFWGANYGYTF. DNA for the CDR3: TGTGCCAGCAGTTTTTGGGGCGCGAACTATGGCTACACCTTC.

The gene calls are TRBV28 and TRBJ2-5, with 14 positions matching TRBD2. Germline assignment: CDR1 MDHEN and CDR2 SYDVKM. This CDR3 contains 15 residues. With V trimmed by 2 bases and J by 10 bases, 6 bases remained unmatched. CDR3 in amino acids: CASSLLGTSGRGQYF. DNA of the CDR3: TGTGCCAGCAGTTTACTGGGGACTAGCGGGAGAGGCCAGTACTTC.

This clone was seen just once. This chain uses TRBV3-1 (or the pseudogene TRBV3-2) with TRBJ2-1; 9 bases agree with TRBD2. Trimming cost V 3 bases and J 2 bases; bases outside gene matches: 2. Per germline, CDR1 LGHDT and CDR2 YNNKEL (reference sequence). The CDR3 totals 15 residues. The CDR3 nucleotides are TGTGCCAGCAGCCAGGGGACTAGCACCTACAATGAGCAGTTCTTC. As protein: CASSQGTSTYNEQFF.

The chain is built from TRBV9 and TRBJ2-7; possibly TRBD2 for D (5 bases). In germline, CDR1 is SGDLS, CDR2 YYNGEE. This CDR3 is built from 14 residues. V lost 0 bases to trimming and J lost 7 bases, with 14 bases between them. The CDR3 DNA reads TGTGCCAGCAGCGTAGGCCCGGGGTTGGGGGAGCAGTACTTC. Protein product: CASSVGPGLGEQYF.

The rearrangement links TRBV7-9 to TRBJ1-1; D is unresolved. The CDR3 has 14 amino acids. The germline CDR1 and CDR2 sequences are SEHNR and FQNEAQ (reference sequence). Trimming removed 5 bases from V and 0 bases from J, with 10 bases in between. CDR3 amino acids: CASSRGMVNTEAFF. As DNA, the CDR3 is TGTGCCAGCAGCCGAGGGATGGTGAACACTGAAGCTTTCTTT. The variable domain in full, with the rest retrieved from reference TRBV7-9 and TRBJ1-1, is DTGVSQNPRHKITKRGQNVTFRCDPISEHNRLYWYRQTLGQGPEFLTYFQNEAQLEKSRLLSDRFSAERPKGSFSTLEIQRTEQGDSAMYLCASSRGMVNTEAFFGQGTRLTVV.

This clone was observed a few times. Here the CDR3 DNA reads TGTGCCAGCAGCCCAGGGGATTCACCCCTCCACTTT. This translates into CASSPGDSPLHF. The rearrangement links TRBV7-9 to TRBJ1-6, with a weak D call TRBD1 (6 bases). The CDR3 covers 12 residues. Germline V CDR1 and CDR2: SEHNR, FQNEAQ (reference sequence). Trimming removed 5 bases from V and 8 bases from J, with 7 bases in between.

The chain employs TRBV12-3 or TRBV12-4 and TRBJ1-1, with 7 positions matching TRBD1. V shed 4 bases and J 2 bases; nucleotides not matched to a gene: 1. CDR3 length equals 13 residues. CDR3 residues: CASSWDRNTEAFF. In DNA, the CDR3 is TGTGCCAGCAGTTGGGACAGAAACACTGAAGCTTTCTTT.

The rearrangement links TRBV15 to TRBJ2-2, with 10 bases matching TRBD1. CDR3 length: 16 residues. V was clipped by 1 base and J by 5 bases; unmatched bases: 4. From germline, CDR1 is LNHNV and CDR2 YYDKDF (reference sequence). CDR3 sequence (DNA): TGTGCCACCAGCAGAGGGGGGGACAGGGGAACCGGGGAGCTGTTTTTT. Translating gives CATSRGGDRGTGELFF.

The genes are TRBV15 and TRBJ1-4, with D possibly matching TRBD1 (6 bases). Per the germline V gene, CDR1 is LNHNV and CDR2 is YYDKDF (reference sequence). V gave up 3 bases and J gave up 8 bases, with 16 bases separating them. CDR3 length equals 15 residues. CDR3 sequence (DNA): TGTGCCACCAGCAGTATAGGGACACTTGGGGAAAAACTGTTTTTT. Protein: CATSSIGTLGEKLFF. Full variable domain (outside the CDR3, taken from reference TRBV15 and TRBJ1-4): DAMVIQNPRYQVTQFGKPVTLSCSQTLNHNVMYWYQQKSSQAPKLLFHYYDKDFNNEADTPDNFQSRRPNTSFCFLDIRSPGLGDTAMYLCATSSIGTLGEKLFFGSGTQLSVL.

The rearrangement uses TRBV29-1 and TRBJ2-3; a possible D gene is TRBD2 (6 bases). CDR1 SQVTM and CDR2 ANQGSEA come from the germline V gene. The CDR3 length is 17 residues. V gave up 4 bases and J gave up 0 bases, with 20 bases separating them. The CDR3: CSVGRRGGDSSTDTQYF. CDR3 DNA: TGCAGCGTTGGCCGAAGGGGAGGTGACTCTAGCACAGATACGCAGTATTTT.

As to this clone: Mismatch with germline at one junction end may stem from a read error. The rearrangement uses TRBV27 and TRBJ2-7, with 10 bases aligning to TRBD2. CDR1 is MNHEY and CDR2 is SMNVEV in the germline V gene (reference sequence). The CDR3 length is 14 residues. In DNA form, the CDR3 reads TGTGCCAGCAGTTTAAGCGGGAGGGCCTATGAGCAGTACTTC. As protein: CASSLSGRAYEQYF.

On this clone itself: The sample contains more than one DNA sequence encoding this CDR3. This rearrangement joins TRBV7-2 to TRBJ2-1; D is possibly TRBD2 (5 bases). V was shortened by 5 bases and J by 4 bases, with 15 bases between the two germline ends. Per the germline V gene, CDR1 is SGHTA and CDR2 is FQGNSA. The length of the CDR3 is 15 residues. The DNA of the CDR3 is TGTGCCAGCAGCCCACGGACTTCCGGTTACAATGAGCAGTTCTTC. Amino acids: CASSPRTSGYNEQFF.

The chain carries TRBV5-1 and TRBJ2-7, with D possibly TRBD2 on 5 matching bases. Trimming took 3 bases from V and 7 from J, leaving 11 bases between them. Germline-derived CDR1 and CDR2 are SGHRS and YFSETQ. The CDR3 extends over 12 amino acids. The CDR3 spells CASSSGLGEQYF. The CDR3 nucleotides read TGCGCCAGCAGCTCCGGACTCGGGGAGCAGTACTTC.

The rearrangement joins TRBV7-9 to TRBJ2-3, with no clear D. V dropped 7 bases and J dropped 0 bases, with 11 bases sitting between them. The CDR3 is made up of 14 amino acids. Per the germline V gene, CDR1 is SEHNR and CDR2 is FQNEAQ (reference sequence). In DNA form, the CDR3 reads TGTGCCAGCACCCGGAGTACTAGCACAGATACGCAGTATTTT. Protein product: CASTRSTSTDTQYF.

The chain employs TRBV9 and TRBJ2-5; 7 bases are shared with TRBD2. The junction had 6 bases not matched to a gene; V was cut back by 0 bases and J by 7 bases. The CDR3 covers 14 residues. Germline CDR1 reads SGDLS; CDR2 reads YYNGEE. This chain's CDR3 is CASSVGGEGPTQYF. The CDR3 DNA sequence: TGTGCCAGCAGCGTAGGCGGGGAGGGACCGACCCAGTACTTC.

V usage is TRBV29-1 and J usage is TRBJ2-5, with TRBD2 matching 10 bases. The CDR3 runs 15 residues. J was trimmed by 4 bases and V by 2 bases; bases with no gene match: 7. Germline-derived CDR1 and CDR2 are SQVTM and ANQGSEA. CDR3 residues: CSVESLAGGRETQYF. The DNA of the CDR3 is TGCAGCGTTGAATCGTTAGCGGGAGGTCGAGAGACCCAGTACTTC.

The chain links TRBV2 to TRBJ2-7; D may be TRBD1 (6 bases). V lost 2 bases to trimming and J lost 2 bases, with 13 bases between them. This CDR3 is built from 15 residues. CDR1 is SNHLY and CDR2 is FYNNEI in the germline V gene. For the CDR3, the DNA is TGTGCCAGCAGTGAACAGGGACAAGGCCCCTACGAGCAGTACTTC. It translates to CASSEQGQGPYEQYF.

In its sample, this clone was seen a few times. This chain joins TRBV7-2 and TRBJ2-7, with D tentatively TRBD1 (6 bases). Trimming took 5 bases from V and 4 from J, leaving 9 bases between them. Germline CDR1 is SGHTA and CDR2 is FQGNSA. This CDR3 has 12 amino acids. CDR3 coding DNA: TGTGCCAGCAGCCAGGGACAATACGAGCAGTACTTC. Amino acids: CASSQGQYEQYF. The whole variable domain, remainder taken from reference TRBV7-2 and TRBJ2-7, is GAGVSQSPSNKVTEKGKDVELRCDPISGHTALYWYRQSLGQGLEFLIYFQGNSAPDKSGLPSDRFSAERTGGSVSTLTIQRTQQEDSAVYLCASSQGQYEQYFGPGTRLTVT.

This clone has only a few counts. The chain links TRBV4-3 to TRBJ1-2, with D possibly matching TRBD1 (6 bases). With 0 bases removed from V and 5 bases from J, the gap between germline ends came to 13 bases. The CDR3 is 15 amino acids. Germline V gene sequence: CDR1 LGHNA, CDR2 YSLEER. This chain's CDR3 is CASSQEWRGAYGYTF. In DNA, the CDR3 is TGCGCCAGCAGCCAAGAATGGCGGGGGGCGTATGGCTACACCTTC.

This clone showed up just a few times. The chain couples TRBV5-4 to TRBJ1-2; D is uncertain. This CDR3 is built from 11 residues. The germline V gene encodes CDR1 SGHNT and CDR2 YYREEE (reference sequence). With 4 bases removed from V and 4 bases from J, the gap between germline ends came to 5 bases. For the CDR3, the DNA is TGTGCCAGCAGCGAGGGCTATGGCTACACCTTC. Protein sequence: CASSEGYGYTF.

The chain has TRBV2 and TRBJ2-1; TRBD1 might be the D (6 bases). The CDR3 has 13 amino acids. Germline CDR1 and CDR2: SNHLY and FYNNEI. V was cut by 3 bases and J by 7 bases, with 10 bases left in between. CDR3 nucleotide sequence: TGTGCCAGCAGTGACAGGGGTTATAATGAGCAGTTCTTC. This codes for CASSDRGYNEQFF.